The 26 T cell receptor beta chains below were found in one sample sequenced in a study of T-cell memory formation after mild COVID-19. TCRdb recomputed calls from the 5' RACE reads with MiXCR, one row per CDR3 protein. The profile covers 350,000 to 450,000 distinct CDR3 sequences, with 13% to 15% appearing a single time and about 22% taken by the ten largest. The sequenced sample was PBMCs or a T cell subset sorted from them (not recorded which). The receptors stem from a man between 18 and 29 years old who had mild COVID-19 (a few samples of this study predate the infection). Cell type and time point are not known.

The chain links TRBV4-3 to TRBJ1-6, with D maybe TRBD1 (6 bases). The CDR3 length is 14 residues. The germline V gene has CDR1 LGHNA and CDR2 YSLEER. Trimming pared 0 bases from V and 7 bases from J, leaving 7 bases between. CDR3 amino acids: CASSQEGANSPLHF. CDR3 coding DNA: TGCGCCAGCAGCCAAGAGGGGGCAAATTCACCCCTCCACTTT.

This clonotype was counted between two and nine times. This chain joins TRBV7-8 and TRBJ2-3, with D maybe TRBD1 (5 bases). V lost 5 bases, J lost 4 bases, and 10 bases lay in between. CDR1 and CDR2 (germline): SGHVS, FQNEAQ. There are 13 residues in the CDR3. In nucleotides, the CDR3 is TGTGCCAGCAGCGAAGGACAACCAGATACGCAGTATTTT. It specifies CASSEGQPDTQYF.

The V and J genes are TRBV24-1 and TRBJ2-5; TRBD1 is a possible D gene (6 bases). In germline, CDR1 is KGHDR, CDR2 SFDVKD. CDR3 length: 16 residues. V lost 3 bases and J 1 base, leaving 14 bases between the germline ends. In DNA form, the CDR3 reads TGTGCCACCAGTGATGGTTCCGGGACACCCCAAGAGACCCAGTACTTC. Amino acids: CATSDGSGTPQETQYF.

This clonotype was detected a few times. This sequence joins TRBV7-9 and TRBJ2-7; tentatively, D is TRBD1 (6 bases). Germline CDR1 is SEHNR and CDR2 is FQNEAQ (reference sequence). With 5 bases removed from V and 4 bases from J, the gap between germline ends came to 21 bases. The CDR3 spans 16 residues. CDR3: CASSLEGGHREYEQYV. DNA for the CDR3: TGTGCCAGCAGCCTCGAGGGTGGTCACAGGGAGTACGAGCAGTACGTC.

This clonotype was seen ten or more times. The J gene is TRBJ1-1, the V gene TRBV11-2; maybe TRBD1 (5 bases). CDR3 length: 16 amino acids. CDR1 and CDR2 (germline): SGHAT, FQNNGV. Trimming took 1 base from V and 3 from J, leaving 15 bases between them. CDR3 region: CASSLATGAGHTEAFF. In DNA form, the CDR3 reads TGTGCCAGCAGCTTAGCCACAGGTGCTGGACACACTGAAGCTTTCTTT.

The V gene is TRBV9, the J gene TRBJ2-2; TRBD1 aligns across 7 bases. The CDR3 is 15 residues long. CDR1 and CDR2 from the germline V gene are SGDLS and YYNGEE. V lost 4 bases and J lost 4; bases outside the gene matches: 7. In DNA form, the CDR3 reads TGTGCCAGCAGCCTCAATCCAGGGGGCACCGGGGAGCTGTTTTTT. Translation gives CASSLNPGGTGELFF.

This clonotype was seen a handful of times. This chain links TRBV29-1 with TRBJ2-3, with 12 bases matching TRBD2. J gave up 2 bases and V 7 bases, and 7 bases lay outside the gene matches. The CDR3 sequence is 15 residues long. Per germline, CDR1 SQVTM and CDR2 ANQGSEA. The CDR3 DNA sequence: TGCAGCGCCCAGACTAGCGGGGGACACACAGATACGCAGTATTTT. Translating gives CSAQTSGGHTDTQYF.

The chain couples TRBV3-1 to TRBJ1-2; 8 nucleotides agree with TRBD1. CDR1 is LGHDT, CDR2 YNNKEL, per germline (reference sequence). V lost 5 bases to trimming and J lost 4 bases; unmatched junction nucleotides: 9. The CDR3 runs to 15 residues. The CDR3 DNA follows: TGTGCCAGCAGCTCACCGGGACAGGCGATCTATGGCTACACCTTC. It encodes CASSSPGQAIYGYTF.

The CDR3 region is CAWREEAQETQYF. CDR3 in DNA: TGTGCCTGGAGGGAGGAGGCGCAAGAGACCCAGTACTTC. The chain recombines TRBV30 with TRBJ2-5; D may be TRBD2 (5 bases). The ends were cut back, 3 bases at V and 2 bases at J, with 10 bases in the middle. Germline V gives CDR1 GTSNPN, CDR2 SVGIG (reference sequence). This CDR3 spans 13 amino acids.

At least ten counts were recorded for this clonotype. This sequence joins TRBV7-3 and TRBJ2-1; D is uncertain. The CDR3 runs 14 residues. Germline CDR1 reads SGHTA; CDR2 reads FQGTGA. V lost 5 bases, J lost 1 base, and 9 bases lay in between. The CDR3 spells CASSATGSYNEQFF. The CDR3 nucleotides read TGTGCCAGCAGCGCCACCGGTTCCTACAATGAGCAGTTCTTC.

In DNA form, the CDR3 reads TGTGCCAGCAGCCAAGGAGTTTTCGGCCTCGAAGGGGGGTCGATCACAGATACGCAGTATTTT. This encodes CASSQGVFGLEGGSITDTQYF. V gene TRBV4-2 combines with J gene TRBJ2-3; D could derive from TRBD1 or TRBD2 (6 bases each). Trimming took off 1 base at V and 2 bases at J, with 28 bases between the two ends. CDR1 is LGHNA, CDR2 YNFKEQ, per germline. This CDR3 spans 21 amino acids.

On this clonotype itself: Mismatch with germline at one junction end may stem from a read error. The rearrangement uses TRBV4-1 and TRBJ2-3; D gene uncertain. The CDR3 runs 12 residues. The germline gives CDR1 MGHRA, CDR2 YSYEKL. As DNA, the CDR3 is TGCGACAGCAGCCAAGATTTGGCTACGCAGTATTTT. The encoded protein is CDSSQDLATQYF.

J is TRBJ2-1 and V is TRBV6-6; D is ambiguous. Germline V gene data show CDR1 as MNHNY and CDR2 as SVGAGI (reference sequence). Trimming pared 2 bases from V and 7 bases from J, leaving 6 bases between. The CDR3 loop spans 12 amino acids. The CDR3 spells CASSYGVNEQFF. For the CDR3, the DNA is TGTGCCAGCAGTTACGGGGTAAATGAGCAGTTCTTC.

This chain links TRBV2 with TRBJ2-2, with 10 bases lining up with TRBD1. The V and J ends lost 3 bases and 0 bases, in that order; junction bases with no gene match: 4. Looked up from germline, CDR1 is SNHLY and CDR2 is FYNNEI. The CDR3 extends over 17 amino acids. CDR3 nucleotide sequence: TGTGCCAGCAGTGATTGGGGGACAGGGGCGAACACCGGGGAGCTGTTTTTT. It is translated as CASSDWGTGANTGELFF.

The V and J genes are TRBV4-1 and TRBJ2-1; 7 bases are a match to TRBD2. The junction had 3 bases not matched to a gene; V was cut back by 0 bases and J by 1 base. Germline V lookup: CDR1 MGHRA, CDR2 YSYEKL. This CDR3 is 16 amino acids long. This CDR3 reads CASSQETGGSYNEQFF. CDR3 DNA: TGCGCCAGCAGCCAAGAGACGGGAGGTTCCTACAATGAGCAGTTCTTC.

The sample holds many counts of this clonotype. This chain links TRBV12-3 or TRBV12-4 with TRBJ2-3; 8 bases fit TRBD2. The CDR3 sequence is 15 residues long. J lost 6 bases, V lost 6 bases, and 11 bases had no gene match. CDR3 loop: CASSIAGTLTDTQYF. Written as DNA, the CDR3 is TGTGCCAGCAGCATAGCGGGGACTCTCACCGATACGCAGTATTTT.

This clonotype was counted many times. The chain couples TRBV10-3 to TRBJ1-6; no reliable D call. CDR3 size: 15 residues. Between the trimmed V and J ends, which lost 8 bases and 9 bases, there was a span of 20 bases. CDR1 and CDR2 from the germline V gene are ENHRY and SYGVKD. In DNA, the CDR3 is TGTGCCATCTCCAAGGGCCCGGCCATCGGTTCACCCCTCCACTTT. This codes for CAISKGPAIGSPLHF.

In this sample, this clonotype turned up a few times. V and J are TRBV15 and TRBJ2-7; D is ambiguous. The germline V and J ends were trimmed by 0 bases and 7 bases, with 7 bases remaining between them. The CDR3 extends over 12 amino acids. Germline values: CDR1 LNHNV, CDR2 YYDKDF (reference sequence). For the CDR3, the DNA is TGTGCCACCAGCAGAGATGGCAGGGAGCAGTACTTC. As protein: CATSRDGREQYF.

The genes are TRBV5-1 and TRBJ1-5; D call uncertain. Trimming took off 0 bases at V and 3 bases at J, with 10 bases between the two ends. The length of the CDR3 is 15 residues. CDR1 and CDR2 (germline): SGHRS, YFSETQ. The DNA of the CDR3 is TGCGCCAGCAGCTTGGGAGACACGAACAATCAGCCCCAGCATTTT. Its translation: CASSLGDTNNQPQHF.

The rearrangement joins TRBV7-8 to TRBJ2-3; no definite D call. V was cut by 5 bases and J by 6 bases, with 9 bases left in between. The germline V gene encodes CDR1 SGHVS and CDR2 FQNEAQ. The CDR3 has 12 residues. This chain's CDR3 is CASSGPLDTQYF. The CDR3 region has the DNA TGTGCCAGCAGCGGCCCCCTCGATACGCAGTATTTT.

CDR3 sequence reads: CASSATIHNEQFF. CDR3 nucleotide sequence: TGTGCCAGCAGCGCGACTATTCACAATGAGCAGTTCTTC. This chain uses TRBV7-9 with TRBJ2-1, with D perhaps TRBD2 (5 bases). The V end lost 5 bases, the J end lost 5 bases, and 10 bases lay between the germline ends. The V gene's germline CDR1 is SEHNR and CDR2 FQNEAQ (reference sequence). This CDR3 has 13 amino acids. Using reference TRBV7-9 and TRBJ2-1 for the parts outside the CDR3, the full variable domain is DTGVSQNPRHKITKRGQNVTFRCDPISEHNRLYWYRQTLGQGPEFLTYFQNEAQLEKSRLLSDRFSAERPKGSFSTLEIQRTEQGDSAMYLCASSATIHNEQFFGPGTRLTVL.

The V and J genes are TRBV5-5 and TRBJ1-2, with 8 bases identical to TRBD1. Germline V gene sequence: CDR1 SGHKS, CDR2 YYEKEE (reference sequence). This CDR3 region has 13 residues. J gave up 8 bases and V 4 bases, and 7 bases lay outside the gene matches. The DNA for the CDR3 is TGTGCCAGCAGCAAGGACAGGGAGGGAGGCTACACCTTC. This sequence encodes CASSKDREGGYTF.

Comment on this clonotype: A much larger clonotype is one base distant, so this may be a read error. The J gene is TRBJ2-3, the V gene TRBV7-9, with 8 bases aligning to TRBD2. This CDR3 spans 17 amino acids. The V gene end was trimmed by 6 bases and the J gene end by 5 bases; junction bases not matched to a gene: 16. Germline V CDR1 and CDR2: SEHNR, FQNEAQ (reference sequence). Here the CDR3 reads CASRLLSSGLTKDTQYF. In nucleotides, the CDR3 is TGTGCCAGCAGACTACTTTCTAGCGGGTTAACGAAAGATACGCAGTATTTT.

This clonotype turned up a few times. The gene calls are TRBV2 and TRBJ1-2; possible D gene TRBD1, 5 bases. The germline V gene has CDR1 SNHLY and CDR2 FYNNEI. Trimming cost V 3 bases and J 1 base, with 18 bases left between them. The CDR3 sequence is 17 residues long. DNA for the CDR3: TGTGCCAGCAGTGAGCGGAACAGGCCCTCCCATAACTATGGCTACACCTTC. It specifies CASSERNRPSHNYGYTF.

This clonotype was picked up a small number of times. This chain connects TRBV12-3 or TRBV12-4 to TRBJ1-3, with 7 bases aligning to TRBD1. This CDR3 spans 15 amino acids. The V and J ends lost 5 bases and 8 bases, in that order; junction bases with no gene match: 12. The CDR3 is CASSLKDRLSDTIYF. In nucleotides, the CDR3 is TGTGCCAGCAGTCTAAAGGACAGGCTTTCTGACACCATATATTTT.

This clonotype was recorded a few times. DNA of the CDR3: TGCGCCAGCAGACCTTTTGGGGGGGTCACAGATACGCAGTATTTT. It codes for CASRPFGGVTDTQYF. The chain combines TRBV5-1 with TRBJ2-3; TRBD2 agrees at 7 bases. V shed 5 bases and J 2 bases; nucleotides not matched to a gene: 8. Germline V lookup: CDR1 SGHRS, CDR2 YFSETQ. The CDR3 extends over 15 amino acids.